The 21 T cell receptor beta chains given below trace back to one sample, sequenced in a study of immune characterization of retroperitoneal liposarcoma. TCRdb processed the PCR reads anew with MiXCR; each CDR3 protein has one entry. The profile shows approximately 11,000 distinct CDR3 sequences, approximately 24% of them singletons. The material sequenced was blood. The receptors derive from a male donor with retroperitoneal liposarcoma.

This clonotype was observed many times. The chain recombines TRBV27 with TRBJ2-5; D possibly uses TRBD1 or TRBD2 (5 bases each). The CDR3 extends over 14 amino acids. The ends were cut back, 5 bases at V and 3 bases at J, with 13 bases in the middle. Germline V gives CDR1 MNHEY, CDR2 SMNVEV (reference sequence). The chain's CDR3 is CASSPRDGEETQYF. The CDR3 nucleotides read TGTGCCAGCAGTCCCCGGGACGGGGAAGAGACCCAGTACTTC.

This clonotype was seen many times. V is TRBV6-1 and J is TRBJ1-1; D is uncertain. V was cut by 5 bases and J by 1 base, with 14 bases left in between. Germline values: CDR1 MNHNS, CDR2 SASEGT. The CDR3 has 15 amino acids. CDR3 nucleotides: TGTGCCAGCAGTTTCAGGTCACCCCCGAACACTGAAGCTTTCTTT. Translated: CASSFRSPPNTEAFF.

This clonotype was found a few times. The genes are TRBV6-1 and TRBJ2-5; 13 bases align to TRBD2. After removal of 8 bases from V and 11 bases from J, the junction contained 20 bases not matched to a gene. The germline V gene has CDR1 MNHNS and CDR2 SASEGT. The CDR3 loop spans 17 amino acids. CDR3 DNA sequence: TGTGCCAGCCGGGCCGGGACTAGCGGGGCCAGGAGGGAGGAGCAGTACTTC. The encoded protein is CASRAGTSGARREEQYF.

This clonotype was detected only once. This rearrangement joins TRBV6-2 or TRBV6-3 to TRBJ2-5, with 11 bases that match TRBD2. The assigned J gene may be wrong: the sequence end matches TRBJ2-7 better. There are 18 residues in the CDR3. CDR1 and CDR2 from the germline V gene are MNHEY and SVGEGT. The CDR3 sequence: CASSYSPSTSGISYEQYF. The CDR3 bases are TGTGCCAGCAGTTACTCTCCCTCGACTAGCGGGATAAGCTACGAGCAGTACTTC.

The rearrangement joins TRBV11-2 to TRBJ1-6, with D unclear. V was clipped by 3 bases and J by 19 bases, with 19 bases between them. This CDR3 spans 13 amino acids. Germline lookup yields CDR1 SGHAT and CDR2 FQNNGV. For the CDR3, the DNA is TGTGCCAGCAGCTTTAATACGAACTACGAGCAGCACTTT. This gives the protein CASSFNTNYEQHF.

The J gene is TRBJ1-1, the V gene TRBV6-5; perhaps TRBD1 as D (5 bases). Per germline, CDR1 MNHEY and CDR2 SVGAGI. V was trimmed by 6 bases and J by 5 bases, leaving 16 bases between them. There are 14 residues in the CDR3. This chain's CDR3 is CASSRDSRVTEAFF. The CDR3, as DNA: TGTGCCAGCAGCCGAGACAGTAGGGTTACTGAAGCTTTCTTT.

This clonotype was recorded once. The gene calls are TRBV11-3 and TRBJ2-1, with TRBD2 matching over 16 bases. Germline CDR1 is SGHNT and CDR2 is YENEEA. The length of the CDR3 is 18 residues. The J segment lost 4 bases and the V segment lost 1 base, leaving 4 bases of the junction unmatched. DNA for the CDR3: TGTGCCAGCAGCTTAGGGGGGACTAGCGGGAGGGTTTACAATGAGCAGTTCTTC. Residues: CASSLGGTSGRVYNEQFF.

Points on this clonotype: Mismatch with germline at one junction end may stem from a read error. The V gene is TRBV6-5, the J gene TRBJ2-2; D ambiguous. The CDR3 is 15 residues long. CDR1 is MNHEY, CDR2 SVGAGI, per germline. Written as DNA, the CDR3 is TGTGTCAGCAGGTTGAGCCTATCGAACACCGGGGAGCTGTTTTTT. Amino acid sequence: CVSRLSLSNTGELFF.

This clonotype was counted a few times. This chain joins TRBV6-1 and TRBJ2-6; D not certain. This CDR3 has 15 residues. Trimming stripped 1 base from V and 0 bases from J, with 4 bases between. Germline V gene sequence: CDR1 MNHNS, CDR2 SASEGT. The CDR3 reads CASSEENSGANVLTF. In nucleotides, the CDR3 is TGTGCCAGCAGTGAAGAAAACTCTGGGGCCAACGTCCTGACTTTC.

This clonotype has a handful of counts. The V call is TRBV6-1, the J call TRBJ2-7; 7 bases match TRBD2. This CDR3 has 14 residues. With 8 bases clipped from V and 6 bases from J, the junction kept 13 bases outside the gene matches. Per germline, CDR1 MNHNS and CDR2 SASEGT. The CDR3 region is CASARTSEGFEQYF. The DNA of the CDR3 is TGTGCCAGCGCCCGGACTAGTGAAGGTTTCGAGCAGTACTTC.

Relative to its sample, this clonotype is large. The chain is built from TRBV6-1 and TRBJ2-5; possibly TRBD1 or TRBD2 for D (6 bases each). The germline CDR1 and CDR2 sequences are MNHNS and SASEGT. V was clipped by 3 bases and J by 9 bases, with 26 bases between them. The CDR3 runs to 17 residues. CDR3 sequence: CASSDNLGGADPKAQYF. Written as DNA, the CDR3 is TGTGCCAGCAGTGATAATTTGGGGGGCGCGGACCCGAAGGCCCAGTACTTC.

This clonotype was seen repeatedly, ten times or more. The chain uses TRBV6-1 and TRBJ2-2; a weak D match, TRBD1 (6 bases). The germline gives CDR1 MNHNS, CDR2 SASEGT. The CDR3 is 11 amino acids. Trimming stripped 6 bases from V and 13 bases from J, with 12 bases between. CDR3 in DNA: TGTGCCAGCAGGACAGGCGGGTGGCTGTTTTTT. Protein: CASRTGGWLFF.

There are many counts of this clonotype. The V and J genes are TRBV6-5 and TRBJ1-1, with no clear D. This CDR3 is 14 amino acids long. Germline CDR1 reads MNHEY; CDR2 reads SVGAGI. The V end lost 0 bases, the J end lost 8 bases, and 13 bases lay between the germline ends. The CDR3 loop is CASSYSNGVTEAFF. The CDR3 DNA sequence: TGTGCCAGCAGTTACTCGAATGGGGTTACCGAAGCTTTCTTT.

Sample share makes this clonotype medium-sized. The chain uses TRBV6-1 and TRBJ1-6; maybe TRBD1 (6 bases). V shed 6 bases and J shed 7 bases, with 16 bases lying between them. The CDR3 loop spans 15 amino acids. CDR1 and CDR2 from the germline V gene are MNHNS and SASEGT. This CDR3 reads CASRGVGGRNSPLHF. DNA of the CDR3: TGTGCCAGCAGGGGGGTGGGGGGGCGAAATTCACCCCTCCACTTT.

This sequence joins TRBV7-6 and TRBJ2-5, with 10 nucleotides matching TRBD2. Germline V gene sequence: CDR1 SGHVS, CDR2 FNYEAQ. The length of the CDR3 is 18 residues. The ends lost 2 bases at V and 1 base at J; junction bases unmatched: 10. This CDR3 reads CASSLTSSGGTIQETQYF. The CDR3 coding sequence is TGTGCCAGCAGCTTAACGTCTAGCGGGGGTACCATCCAAGAGACCCAGTACTTC.

This clonotype was seen many times. The chain carries TRBV6-1 and TRBJ2-3; D is possibly TRBD1 or TRBD2 (5 bases each). This CDR3 has 14 amino acids. Trimming shortened V by 10 bases and J by 3 bases, and 17 bases separated the two germline ends. Per germline, CDR1 MNHNS and CDR2 SASEGT. The CDR3, as DNA: TGTGCCACCGGGGCAGGGTTTGGGACAGATACGCAGTATTTT. It translates to CATGAGFGTDTQYF.

This clonotype showed up just a few times. A much larger clone differs by one base, so this may be a read error. V and J are TRBV6-7 and TRBJ2-4, with 10 bases that match TRBD1. TRBV6-7 belongs to the ORF category, with a function that is uncertain. CDR3 size: 19 residues. J lost 13 bases, V lost 0 bases, and 21 bases had no gene match. The DNA for the CDR3 is TGTGCCAGCAGTTACTCGACAGGGGGCGGTTATCACGACGGCAATGAGCAGTACTTC. Encoded protein: CASSYSTGGGYHDGNEQYF.

This clonotype showed up just a few times. V is TRBV28 and J is TRBJ2-1, with unresolved D. The J call may be faulty, since TRBJ2-7 better matches the DNA end. The CDR3 is 13 amino acids. Germline assignment: CDR1 MDHEN and CDR2 SYDVKM. The CDR3 region is CASSLRGEHEQYF. CDR3 DNA sequence: TGTGCCAGCAGTTTACGCGGTGAACACGAGCAGTACTTC.

The gene calls are TRBV6-1 and TRBJ2-1, with 7 nucleotides matching TRBD2. The end of the DNA is better explained by TRBJ2-5, so the J call may be wrong. The CDR3 contains 12 residues. Germline values: CDR1 MNHNS, CDR2 SASEGT. This CDR3 is CASGRPGGTQYF. In nucleotides, the CDR3 is TGTGCCAGCGGTAGGCCGGGGGGGACCCAGTACTTC.

This chain uses TRBV7-8 with TRBJ2-5; perhaps D is TRBD1 or TRBD2 (5 bases each). Germline lookup yields CDR1 SGHVS and CDR2 FQNEAQ. The CDR3 consists of 17 residues. V shed 5 bases and J shed 4 bases, with 23 bases lying between them. This CDR3 reads CASSPTNTEEQGETQYF. DNA of the CDR3: TGTGCCAGCAGCCCCACGAACACGGAGGAGCAGGGAGAGACCCAGTACTTC.

The chain carries TRBV6-6 and TRBJ2-1; 11 bases line up with TRBD1. Looked up from germline, CDR1 is MNHNY and CDR2 is SVGAGI (reference sequence). Germline trimming cut 0 bases from V and 6 bases from J; bases unmatched to any gene: 4. The CDR3 covers 16 residues. CDR3: CASSYSRTGGLNEQFF. In DNA form, the CDR3 reads TGTGCCAGCAGTTACTCAAGGACAGGGGGCCTCAATGAGCAGTTCTTC.